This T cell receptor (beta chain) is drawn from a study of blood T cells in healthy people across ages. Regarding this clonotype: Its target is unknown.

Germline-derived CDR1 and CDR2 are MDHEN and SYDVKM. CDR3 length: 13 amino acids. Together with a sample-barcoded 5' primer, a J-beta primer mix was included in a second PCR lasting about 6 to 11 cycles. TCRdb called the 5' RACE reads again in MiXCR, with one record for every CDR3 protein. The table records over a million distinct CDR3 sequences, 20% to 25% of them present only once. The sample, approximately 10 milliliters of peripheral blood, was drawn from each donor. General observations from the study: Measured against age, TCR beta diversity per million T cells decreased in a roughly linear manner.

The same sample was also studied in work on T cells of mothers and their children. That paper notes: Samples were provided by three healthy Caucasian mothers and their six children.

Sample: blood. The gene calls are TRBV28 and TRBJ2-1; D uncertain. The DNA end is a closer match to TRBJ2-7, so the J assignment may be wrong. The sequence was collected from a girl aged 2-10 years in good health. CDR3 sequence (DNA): TGTGCCAGCAGTTTCCTCCCGGACTACGAGCAGTACTTC. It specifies CASSFLPDYEQYF.